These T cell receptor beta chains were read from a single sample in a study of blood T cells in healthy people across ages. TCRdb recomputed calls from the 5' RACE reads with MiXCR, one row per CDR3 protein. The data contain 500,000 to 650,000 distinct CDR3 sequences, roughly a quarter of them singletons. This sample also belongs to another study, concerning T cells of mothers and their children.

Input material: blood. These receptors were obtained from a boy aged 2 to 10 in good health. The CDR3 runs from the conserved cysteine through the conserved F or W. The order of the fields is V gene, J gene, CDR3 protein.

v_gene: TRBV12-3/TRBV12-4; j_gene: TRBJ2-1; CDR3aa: CASSLGTRYNEQFF
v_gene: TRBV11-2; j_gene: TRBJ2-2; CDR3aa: CASSQIRGAGELFF
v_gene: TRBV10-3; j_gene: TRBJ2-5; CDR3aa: CAISESLPVGEQYF
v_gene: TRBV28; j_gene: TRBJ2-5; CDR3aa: CASGPQGGRETQYF
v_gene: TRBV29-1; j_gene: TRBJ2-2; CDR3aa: CSVEGADGTGELFF
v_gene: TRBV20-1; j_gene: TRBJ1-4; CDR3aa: CSAQTNQQGTNEKLFF
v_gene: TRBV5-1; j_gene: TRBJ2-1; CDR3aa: CASSLQGNQFF
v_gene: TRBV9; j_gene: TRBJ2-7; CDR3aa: CASSPSGGLYEQYF
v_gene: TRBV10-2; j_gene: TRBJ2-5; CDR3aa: CASSEGHIPGQETQYF
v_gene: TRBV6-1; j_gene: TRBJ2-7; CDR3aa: CASSLMDSQYF
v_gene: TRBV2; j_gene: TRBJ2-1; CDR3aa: CASSTRGGDNEQFF
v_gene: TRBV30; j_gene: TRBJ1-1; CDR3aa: CAWRTKGSSLAEAFF
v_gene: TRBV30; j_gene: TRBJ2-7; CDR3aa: CAWMTEYEQYF
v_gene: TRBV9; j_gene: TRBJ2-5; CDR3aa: CASSVEGSETQYF
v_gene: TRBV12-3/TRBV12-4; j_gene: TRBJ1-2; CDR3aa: CASRRALWGYTF
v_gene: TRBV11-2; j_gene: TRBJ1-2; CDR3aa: CASSTGWQVGLNGYTF
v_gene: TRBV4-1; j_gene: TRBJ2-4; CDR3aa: CASSQVRETQNIQYF
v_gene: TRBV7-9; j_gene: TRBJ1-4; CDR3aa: CASSLRDVNEKLFF
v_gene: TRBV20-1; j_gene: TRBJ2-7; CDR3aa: CSASRSSVNEQYF
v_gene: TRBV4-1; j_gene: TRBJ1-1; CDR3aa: CASSRGGGGTSNTEAFF
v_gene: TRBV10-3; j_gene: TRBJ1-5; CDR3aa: CAISEIPGSKPQHF
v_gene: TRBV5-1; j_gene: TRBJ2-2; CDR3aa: CASSQLADTGELFF
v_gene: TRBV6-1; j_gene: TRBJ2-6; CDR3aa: CASSEALYSGANVLTF
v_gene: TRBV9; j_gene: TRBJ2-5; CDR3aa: CASSVDGTVGLAGDLQETQYF
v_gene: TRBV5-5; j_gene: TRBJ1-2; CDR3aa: CASSLGGGSNYGYTF
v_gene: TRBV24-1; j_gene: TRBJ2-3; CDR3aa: CATSGPGLTDTQYF
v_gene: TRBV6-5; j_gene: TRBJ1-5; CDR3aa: CASSAGQLNQPQHF
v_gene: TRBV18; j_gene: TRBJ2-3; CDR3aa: CASSPPAGARGTDTQYF
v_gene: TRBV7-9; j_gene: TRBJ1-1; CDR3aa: CASSLGTGTERTEAFF
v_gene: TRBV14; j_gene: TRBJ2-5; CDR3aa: CASSQVGPGEFF
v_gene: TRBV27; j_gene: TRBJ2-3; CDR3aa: CASGPLSTDTQYF
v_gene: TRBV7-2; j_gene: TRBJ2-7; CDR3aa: CASSLGRDRGRGEQYF
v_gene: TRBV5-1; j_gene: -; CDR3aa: CASSLVGGGYEQYF
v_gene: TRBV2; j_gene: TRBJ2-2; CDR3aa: CASSRQGADTGELFF
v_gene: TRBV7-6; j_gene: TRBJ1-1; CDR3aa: CASSFPGTASRMNTEAFF
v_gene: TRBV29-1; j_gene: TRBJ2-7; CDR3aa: CSVALTGVEQYF
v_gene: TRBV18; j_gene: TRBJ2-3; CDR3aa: CASSPPGGAGSDTQYF
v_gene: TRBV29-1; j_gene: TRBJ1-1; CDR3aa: CSVENSGAQTEAFF
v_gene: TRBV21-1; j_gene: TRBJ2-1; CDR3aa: CASSKVERGADYNEQFF
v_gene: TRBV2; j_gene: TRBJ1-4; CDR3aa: CASSAPANEKLFF
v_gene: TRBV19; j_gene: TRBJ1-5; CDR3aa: CASAGGSNQPQHF
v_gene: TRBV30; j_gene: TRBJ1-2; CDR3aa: CAWSRGASGTF
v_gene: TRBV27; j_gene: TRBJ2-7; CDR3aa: CASSEISGGEQYF
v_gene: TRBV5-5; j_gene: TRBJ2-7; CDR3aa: CASSFWQHDEQYF
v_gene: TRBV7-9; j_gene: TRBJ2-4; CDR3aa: CASSLSGLKNIQYF
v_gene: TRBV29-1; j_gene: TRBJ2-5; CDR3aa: CSVEDPGEGRPQETQYF
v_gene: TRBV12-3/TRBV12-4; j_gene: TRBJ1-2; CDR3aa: CASSLLDGNYGYTF
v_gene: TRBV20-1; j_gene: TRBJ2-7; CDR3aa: CSARVGTHEQYF
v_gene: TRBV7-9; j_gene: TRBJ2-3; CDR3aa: CASRGNGDTQYF
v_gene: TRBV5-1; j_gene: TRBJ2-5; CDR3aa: CASSLTSGEQETQYF
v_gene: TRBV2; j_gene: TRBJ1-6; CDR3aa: CASIREPSSYNSPLHF
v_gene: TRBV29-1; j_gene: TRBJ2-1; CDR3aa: CSVAGTSGRAHEQFF
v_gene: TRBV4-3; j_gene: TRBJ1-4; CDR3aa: CASSQGVGPNEKLFF
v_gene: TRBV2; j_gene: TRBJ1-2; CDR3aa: CASSSDPVGGYTF
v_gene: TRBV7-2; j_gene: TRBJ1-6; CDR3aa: CASSLFGGTVNSPLHF